Presented here are 17 T cell receptor beta chains from one specimen sequenced in a study of OX40 agonist ivuxolimab in advanced cancers. Using immunoSEQ multiplex PCR, the repertoire was profiled, and TCRdb retains in-frame clones only, with some absent. The table has some 57,000 clones, approximately 89% seen once; the top ten hold 0.9% to 1.2%. The sample here was CD4+ or CD8+ T cells sorted from blood, taken in a trial of the OX40 agonist ivuxolimab. The receptor set was obtained from an adult with an advanced solid tumor such as melanoma, head and neck, liver or kidney cancer.

The genes are TRBV11-2 and TRBJ2-6; TRBD1 might be the D (6 bases). The CDR3 extends over 15 amino acids. Trimming took 5 bases from V and 3 from J, leaving 11 bases between them. CDR1 and CDR2 (germline): SGHAT, FQNNGV. CDR3 protein: CASSLQGLGANVLTF. In DNA form, the CDR3 reads TGTGCCAGCAGCCTACAGGGTCTTGGGGCCAACGTCCTGACTTTC. The variable domain in full, completed from reference TRBV11-2 and TRBJ2-6, reads EAGVAQSPRYKIIEKRQSVAFWCNPISGHATLYWYQQILGQGPKLLIQFQNNGVVDDSQLPKDRFSAERLKGVDSTLKIQPAKLEDSAVYLCASSLQGLGANVLTFGAGSRLTVL.

The genes are TRBV7-9 and TRBJ2-3; TRBD2 agrees at 10 bases. The CDR3 is made up of 16 amino acids. Losses at the gene ends were 5 bases for V and 2 bases for J; bases not matched to a gene: 7. Germline V gene data show CDR1 as SEHNR and CDR2 as FQNEAQ (reference sequence). The CDR3 sequence is CASSVRTSGDTDTQYF. The CDR3 region has the DNA TGTGCCAGCAGCGTTCGGACTAGCGGAGACACAGATACGCAGTATTTT.

This clone was observed a single time. V and J are TRBV11-2 and TRBJ2-1, with D perhaps matching TRBD2 (6 bases). V was shortened by 1 base and J by 9 bases, with 13 bases between the two germline ends. The V gene's germline CDR1 is SGHAT and CDR2 FQNNGV. This CDR3 spans 14 amino acids. This CDR3 is CASSLVSGLGEQFF. The CDR3 DNA reads as TGTGCCAGCAGCTTAGTTAGCGGCCTAGGTGAGCAGTTCTTC.

The chain carries TRBV15 and TRBJ2-7; the match to TRBD2 covers 9 bases. The germline gives CDR1 LNHNV, CDR2 YYDKDF (reference sequence). The CDR3 covers 15 residues. After removal of 3 bases from V and 0 bases from J, the junction contained 3 bases not matched to a gene. The CDR3 region is CATSSLAGSSYEQYF. The CDR3 coding sequence is TGTGCCACCAGCAGCCTAGCGGGAAGCTCCTACGAGCAGTACTTC.

The chain joins TRBV12-2 to TRBJ1-2. TRBV12-2 is recorded as a pseudogene. This CDR3 contains 14 residues. CDR3 loop: CASRFKTPGDGYTF. The CDR3 region has the DNA TGTGCAAGTCGCTTCAAGACACCGGGAGATGGCTACACCTTC.

The chain joins TRBV5-1 to TRBJ2-5; the match to TRBD1 covers 9 bases. The J call may be mistaken, given a closer DNA end match to TRBJ2-7. CDR1 SGHRS and CDR2 YFSETQ come from the germline V gene. The CDR3 covers 15 residues. CDR3 region: CASSLVQDRGHEQYF. The CDR3 DNA is TGCGCCAGCAGCTTGGTCCAGGACAGGGGCCACGAGCAGTACTTC.

V gene TRBV4-3 combines with J gene TRBJ1-2; D not resolved. CDR1 and CDR2 (germline): LGHNA, YSLEER. Between the trimmed V and J ends, which lost 4 bases and 6 bases, there was a span of 21 bases. This CDR3 spans 16 amino acids. CDR3 nucleotides: TGCGCCAGCAGCCCCCTTCTGTCGCAGGCCTCTGATGGCTACACCTTC. It codes for CASSPLLSQASDGYTF.

The V call is TRBV27, the J call TRBJ2-4, with TRBD1 matching 8 bases. Germline V gives CDR1 MNHEY, CDR2 SMNVEV (reference sequence). Unmatched junction bases numbered 17, after V lost 5 bases and J lost 8 bases. The CDR3 runs to 17 residues. CDR3 sequence (DNA): TGTGCCAGCAGTCCCACCCGGACAGGGCCTTTGAGTGACATTCAGTACTTC. Residues: CASSPTRTGPLSDIQYF.

The J gene is TRBJ2-1, the V gene TRBV15, with 9 bases aligning to TRBD2. Germline V gives CDR1 LNHNV, CDR2 YYDKDF (reference sequence). This CDR3 spans 14 amino acids. The ends lost 1 base at V and 9 bases at J; junction bases unmatched: 4. DNA for the CDR3: TGTGCCACCAGCAGAGGGGGAGCGGGAGGTGAGCAGTTCTTC. Protein product: CATSRGGAGGEQFF.

The chain uses TRBV19 and TRBJ2-1; TRBD2 matches 13 bases. Germline V gene data show CDR1 as LNHDA and CDR2 as SQIVND (reference sequence). Germline trimming cut 9 bases from V and 6 bases from J; bases unmatched to any gene: 2. The CDR3 is 13 residues long. The CDR3 is CASGLAGVNEQFF. In DNA, the CDR3 is TGTGCCAGCGGACTAGCGGGAGTCAATGAGCAGTTCTTC. Filled out from reference TRBV19 and TRBJ2-1, the complete variable domain reads DGGITQSPKYLFRKEGQNVTLSCEQNLNHDAMYWYRQDPGQGLRLIYYSQIVNDFQKGDIAEGYSVSREKKESFPLTVTSAQKNPTAFYLCASGLAGVNEQFFGPGTRLTVL.

The chain carries TRBV19 and TRBJ1-2; 7 nucleotides align to TRBD1. The V segment lost 3 bases and the J segment 5 bases; nucleotides outside the gene matches: 6. This CDR3 is 14 amino acids long. Looked up from germline, CDR1 is LNHDA and CDR2 is SQIVND (reference sequence). The DNA for the CDR3 is TGTGCCAGTAGTATTACCAGGGGGGATTATGGCTACACCTTC. Residues: CASSITRGDYGYTF. Full variable domain (rest looked up from reference TRBV19 and TRBJ1-2): DGGITQSPKYLFRKEGQNVTLSCEQNLNHDAMYWYRQDPGQGLRLIYYSQIVNDFQKGDIAEGYSVSREKKESFPLTVTSAQKNPTAFYLCASSITRGDYGYTFGSGTRLTVV.

CDR3 sequence reads: CASSYTGFTEAFF. The CDR3 DNA reads as TGTGCCAGCAGCTATACAGGGTTTACTGAAGCTTTCTTT. This rearrangement joins TRBV14 to TRBJ1-1, with D perhaps matching TRBD1 (6 bases). Germline lookup yields CDR1 SGHDN and CDR2 FVKESK. The CDR3 has 13 residues. The V gene lost 5 bases and the J gene lost 5 bases, with 12 bases spanning the gap.

The rearrangement joins TRBV9 to TRBJ2-1; the match to TRBD2 covers 7 bases. CDR1 is SGDLS and CDR2 is YYNGEE in the germline V gene. After removal of 0 bases from V and 1 base from J, the junction contained 1 base not matched to a gene. This CDR3 is 15 amino acids long. CDR3 amino acids: CASSVVGGSYNEQFF. CDR3 sequence (DNA): TGTGCCAGCAGCGTAGTGGGAGGGTCCTACAATGAGCAGTTCTTC.

Only one count was recorded for this clone. The chain is built from TRBV6-6 and TRBJ1-3; D gene unclear. This CDR3 has 16 residues. V was clipped by 2 bases and J by 1 base, with 12 bases between them. Germline V CDR1 and CDR2: MNHNY, SVGAGI (reference sequence). DNA of the CDR3: TGTGCCAGCAGTTACGCCAATAAAGGTTCTGGAAACACCATATATTTT. Protein: CASSYANKGSGNTIYF.

This clone occurred once. CDR3 in DNA: TGTGCCAGCACGTACACGGGGCAGGGGGTGTTTGGGGCCAACGTCCTGACTTTC. Its translation: CASTYTGQGVFGANVLTF. The chain couples TRBV28 to TRBJ2-6, with TRBD1 identical over 7 bases. This CDR3 has 18 residues. Germline values: CDR1 MDHEN, CDR2 SYDVKM. J gave up 3 bases and V 7 bases, and 15 bases lay outside the gene matches.

The chain couples TRBV2 to TRBJ2-1, with no clear D. This CDR3 has 17 amino acids. Trimming left V 4 bases short and J 10 bases short, with 26 bases between. Germline CDR1 SNHLY, CDR2 FYNNEI. This CDR3 is CASSANLIKDTAVEQFF. CDR3 bases: TGTGCCAGCAGTGCCAACCTCATCAAAGACACGGCTGTCGAGCAGTTCTTC.

This clone was counted between two and nine times. This chain uses TRBV5-1 with TRBJ2-2; D could derive from TRBD1 or TRBD2 (5 bases each). This CDR3 region has 16 residues. Germline V gene data show CDR1 as SGHRS and CDR2 as YFSETQ. V was trimmed by 9 bases and J by 4 bases, leaving 22 bases between them. The DNA for the CDR3 is TGCGCCACCACGAGGGGTACGCGAGGGGCCACCGGGGAGCTGTTTTTT. This translates into CATTRGTRGATGELFF.